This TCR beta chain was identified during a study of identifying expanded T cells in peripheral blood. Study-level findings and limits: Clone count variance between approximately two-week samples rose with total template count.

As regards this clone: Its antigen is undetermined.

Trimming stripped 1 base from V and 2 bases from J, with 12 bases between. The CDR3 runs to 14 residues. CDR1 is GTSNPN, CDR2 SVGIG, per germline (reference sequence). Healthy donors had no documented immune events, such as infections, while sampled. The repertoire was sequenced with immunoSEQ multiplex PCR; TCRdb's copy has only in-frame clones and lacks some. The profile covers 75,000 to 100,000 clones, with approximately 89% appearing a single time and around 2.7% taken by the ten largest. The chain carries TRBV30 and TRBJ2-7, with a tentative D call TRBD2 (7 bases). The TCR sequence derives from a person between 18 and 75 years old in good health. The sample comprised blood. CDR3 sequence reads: CAWSAGGQTYEQYF. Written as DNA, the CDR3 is TGTGCCTGGAGTGCGGGGGGCCAGACCTACGAGCAGTACTTC.